The rows below give T cell receptor beta chains drawn from one sample of a study of cytomegalovirus exposure and HLA in healthy donors. The repertoire was sequenced with immunoSEQ multiplex PCR; TCRdb's copy has only in-frame clones and lacks some. The repertoire holds more than 200,000 clones, with about 79% as singletons. The specimen sequenced was PBMCs. These receptors originate from a young man in good health and CMV-seronegative. CDR3s leave out the opening cysteine and the closing phenylalanine or tryptophan. Fields, in order: V gene, J gene, CDR3 protein.

V gene: TRBV28
J gene: TRBJ2-1
CDR3 protein: ASSLLAGGPNNEQF

V gene: TRBV7-2
J gene: TRBJ2-7
CDR3 protein: ASSQTSGRSYEQY

V gene: TRBV7-9
J gene: .
CDR3 protein: ASSLGSDYYEQY

V gene: TRBV19
J gene: TRBJ2-2
CDR3 protein: ASSRTGLDTGELF

V gene: TRBV19
J gene: TRBJ1-1
CDR3 protein: ASSKIMNTEAF

V gene: TRBV14
J gene: TRBJ2-7
CDR3 protein: ASSQDGGGPYYEQY

V gene: TRBV7-8
J gene: TRBJ1-1
CDR3 protein: ASSLTLTAMNTEAF

V gene: TRBV18
J gene: TRBJ2-2
CDR3 protein: ASSEGRKSGIVGELF

V gene: TRBV30
J gene: TRBJ1-3
CDR3 protein: AWRPTGNSGNTIY

V gene: TRBV30
J gene: TRBJ2-7
CDR3 protein: AWSRLALSSYEQY

V gene: TRBV7-9
J gene: TRBJ2-7
CDR3 protein: ASRGQGVVYEQY

V gene: TRBV4-3
J gene: TRBJ2-7
CDR3 protein: ASSQGRAYEQY

V gene: TRBV5-4
J gene: TRBJ2-5
CDR3 protein: ASSLDWRRETQH

V gene: TRBV6-1
J gene: TRBJ2-7
CDR3 protein: ASSLGIYEQY

V gene: TRBV18
J gene: TRBJ2-7
CDR3 protein: ASSLLAGDPSYSYEQY

V gene: TRBV2
J gene: TRBJ2-1
CDR3 protein: ASSRTSGGTGEQF

V gene: TRBV25-1
J gene: TRBJ1-2
CDR3 protein: ASSDEALGQGWGYT

V gene: TRBV18
J gene: TRBJ2-4
CDR3 protein: ASSPLNRGNIQY

V gene: TRBV27
J gene: TRBJ1-1
CDR3 protein: ASSLFGARDLGFTEAF

V gene: TRBV5-1
J gene: TRBJ2-3
CDR3 protein: ASSLELAGGTSTDTQY

V gene: TRBV7-8
J gene: TRBJ2-5
CDR3 protein: ASSLAVGGGNQETQY

V gene: TRBV28
J gene: TRBJ2-3
CDR3 protein: ASSFGGPTDTQY

V gene: TRBV7-9
J gene: TRBJ2-3
CDR3 protein: ASSLAGARTDTQY

V gene: TRBV7-2
J gene: TRBJ2-7
CDR3 protein: ASSPSSSAVYEQY

V gene: TRBV18
J gene: TRBJ2-5
CDR3 protein: ASSPQISGIQETQY

V gene: TRBV7-8
J gene: TRBJ1-6
CDR3 protein: ASSRDRDGYNSPLH

V gene: TRBV4-3
J gene: TRBJ2-6
CDR3 protein: ASSPYQAGDVASGANVLT

V gene: TRBV15
J gene: TRBJ2-1
CDR3 protein: ATSRGEAGMDEQF

V gene: TRBV16
J gene: TRBJ2-1
CDR3 protein: ASSQTPGYSYNEQF

V gene: TRBV2
J gene: TRBJ2-2
CDR3 protein: ASTRLAGGPGTGELF